This TCR beta chain originates from a study of technical replicates of blood from a few donors. The method was immunoSEQ multiplex PCR; TCRdb's version includes in-frame clones alone and lacks a portion of them. Among about 49,000 clones, approximately 90% were seen once, and the ten largest hold under 5%. Germline assignment: CDR1 SGHNT and CDR2 YYREEE (reference sequence). The CDR3 extends over 16 amino acids. V shed 0 bases and J 10 bases; nucleotides not matched to a gene: 7. The chain links TRBV5-4 to TRBJ1-6, with 10 positions matching TRBD1. The sequencing sample was made of PBMCs. The source is a human donor in good health. Some clones in this sample may be carry-over from other donors' samples. CDR3 DNA sequence: TGTGCCAGCAGCTTGGGGACAGGGGGAGTAGGATCACCCCTCCACTTT. It encodes CASSLGTGGVGSPLHF. The full variable domain, in which reference TRBV5-4 and TRBJ1-6 provide the parts outside the CDR3, is ETGVTQSPTHLIKTRGQQVTLRCSSQSGHNTVSWYQQALGQGPQFIFQYYREEENGRGNFPPRFSGLQFPNYSSELNVNALELDDSALYLCASSLGTGGVGSPLHFGNGTRLTVT.